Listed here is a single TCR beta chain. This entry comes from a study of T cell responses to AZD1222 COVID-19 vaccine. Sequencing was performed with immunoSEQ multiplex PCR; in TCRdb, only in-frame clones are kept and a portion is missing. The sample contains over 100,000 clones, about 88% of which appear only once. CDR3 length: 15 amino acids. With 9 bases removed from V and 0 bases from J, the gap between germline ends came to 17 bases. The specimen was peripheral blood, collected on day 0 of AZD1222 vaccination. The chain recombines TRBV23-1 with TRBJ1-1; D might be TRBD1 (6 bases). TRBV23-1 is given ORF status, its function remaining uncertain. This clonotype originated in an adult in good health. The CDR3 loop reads CARSDRSQMNTEAFF. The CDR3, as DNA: TGCGCCAGGAGCGACAGGAGCCAAATGAACACTGAAGCTTTCTTT.